This passage covers 16 T cell receptor beta chains from one sample sequenced in a study of beta chain features in type 1 diabetes. cDNA synthesis used the whole RNA isolate, giving expressed TCRB sequences. The data were produced by immunoSEQ multiplex PCR, yet TCRdb's version contains in-frame clones alone and is incomplete. Counted here are fewer than 650,000 clones, 15% to 17% occurring once; the ten biggest clones make up 0.07% to 0.095%. The specimen sequenced was naive CD4+ T cells from blood. These receptors all stem from a young man in good health.

This clone occurred a few times. The CDR3 is CASSAGRVASYEQYF. CDR3 sequence (DNA): TGTGCCAGCAGCGCGGGACGTGTTGCCTCCTACGAGCAGTACTTC. The genes are TRBV5-4 and TRBJ2-7; maybe TRBD2 (6 bases). The CDR3 totals 15 residues. V dropped 4 bases and J dropped 0 bases, with 14 bases sitting between them. Per germline, CDR1 SGHNT and CDR2 YYREEE (reference sequence).

This chain links TRBV7-6 with TRBJ2-3, with D perhaps matching TRBD1 (6 bases). From germline, CDR1 is SGHVS and CDR2 FNYEAQ. CDR3 size: 14 residues. The V and J ends lost 7 bases and 3 bases respectively, with 14 bases between them. Here the CDR3 reads CASTRGVGTDTQYF. Written as DNA, the CDR3 is TGTGCCAGCACCAGGGGAGTGGGGACAGATACGCAGTATTTT.

This chain uses TRBV9 with TRBJ1-1, with 10 bases identical to TRBD1. The CDR3 contains 14 residues. Trimming removed 3 bases from V and 6 bases from J; junction bases left unmatched: 5. Germline V gene lookup returns CDR1 SGDLS and CDR2 YYNGEE. The CDR3 region is CASSEGTGESEAFF. CDR3 nucleotide sequence: TGTGCCAGCAGCGAGGGGACAGGGGAGTCTGAAGCTTTCTTT.

The V gene is TRBV5-1, the J gene TRBJ2-3; 8 bases fit TRBD2. J was trimmed by 1 base and V by 7 bases; bases with no gene match: 5. This CDR3 comprises 14 residues. Germline V gene data show CDR1 as SGHRS and CDR2 as YFSETQ. As DNA, the CDR3 is TGCGCCAGCGAAACTAGCGGAGGCACAGATACGCAGTATTTT. It specifies CASETSGGTDTQYF.

V usage is TRBV9 and J usage is TRBJ2-5; D is perhaps TRBD1 (6 bases). CDR1 SGDLS and CDR2 YYNGEE come from the germline V gene. CDR3 length: 15 residues. V shed 4 bases and J shed 5 bases, with 18 bases lying between them. CDR3 coding DNA: TGTGCCAGCAGCTCGAACCCCAGGGGTGGTGAGACCCAGTACTTC. Its protein product is CASSSNPRGGETQYF.

The J gene is TRBJ2-1, the V gene TRBV4-3; D not resolved. The CDR3 length is 18 residues. Germline CDR1 is LGHNA and CDR2 is YSLEER. Trimming pared 0 bases from V and 0 bases from J, leaving 15 bases between. CDR3 DNA sequence: TGCGCCAGCAGCCAAGATCCTCCTGACCGCCTCTCCTACAATGAGCAGTTCTTC. Residues: CASSQDPPDRLSYNEQFF.

This clone showed up just a few times. The V call is TRBV18, the J call TRBJ2-1, with 8 bases fitting TRBD1. Germline V gene lookup returns CDR1 KGHSH and CDR2 LQKENI. CDR3 length equals 15 residues. Trimming at V came to 1 base and at J to 6 bases, leaving 5 bases not matched to a gene. The CDR3 DNA is TGTGCCAGCTCACCACGGACAGGGTCTATCAATGAGCAGTTCTTC. Translation: CASSPRTGSINEQFF. The variable domain in full, with the rest retrieved from reference TRBV18 and TRBJ2-1, is NAGVMQNPRHLVRRRGQEARLRCSPMKGHSHVYWYRQLPEEGLKFMVYLQKENIIDESGMPKERFSAEFPKEGPSILRIQQVVRGDSAAYFCASSPRTGSINEQFFGPGTRLTVL.

There are a few counts of this clone. V is TRBV7-3 and J is TRBJ1-3; the D is unclear. Trimming took 1 base from V and 0 from J, leaving 7 bases between them. This CDR3 contains 15 residues. The V gene's germline CDR1 is SGHTA and CDR2 FQGTGA. The CDR3 protein is CASSLSAGSGNTIYF. The CDR3, as DNA: TGTGCCAGCAGCTTAAGTGCGGGCTCTGGAAACACCATATATTTT.

The chain combines TRBV5-8 with TRBJ2-3; 8 nucleotides align to TRBD2. The J segment lost 3 bases and the V segment lost 4 bases, leaving 7 bases of the junction unmatched. This CDR3 is built from 15 residues. Germline V lookup: CDR1 SGHTS, CDR2 YDEGEE. CDR3 in amino acids: CASSPGTRGTDTQYF. Written as DNA, the CDR3 is TGTGCCAGCAGCCCGGGGACTAGGGGGACAGATACGCAGTATTTT.

In its sample, this clone was seen a few times. The chain combines TRBV18 with TRBJ1-2, with D hard to call. CDR3 length: 14 residues. V was clipped by 3 bases and J by 2 bases, with 10 bases between them. CDR1 KGHSH and CDR2 LQKENI come from the germline V gene. The CDR3 protein is CASSPPTLNYGYTF. In DNA, the CDR3 is TGTGCCAGCTCACCCCCCACCTTGAACTATGGCTACACCTTC. The full variable domain, its missing parts supplied by reference TRBV18 and TRBJ1-2, is NAGVMQNPRHLVRRRGQEARLRCSPMKGHSHVYWYRQLPEEGLKFMVYLQKENIIDESGMPKERFSAEFPKEGPSILRIQQVVRGDSAAYFCASSPPTLNYGYTFGSGTRLTVV.

Only a few counts were recorded for this clone. The chain links TRBV5-1 to TRBJ2-1; 9 bases are a match to TRBD2. Germline-derived CDR1 and CDR2 are SGHRS and YFSETQ. The ends lost 4 bases at V and 3 bases at J; junction bases unmatched: 11. This CDR3 contains 17 residues. The CDR3: CASSPTGRLAVYNEQFF. CDR3 in DNA: TGCGCCAGCAGCCCCACAGGCAGACTAGCGGTCTACAATGAGCAGTTCTTC.

The rearrangement links TRBV9 to TRBJ1-2; maybe TRBD1 (6 bases). Trimming took 0 bases from V and 2 from J, leaving 23 bases between them. The CDR3 is made up of 19 amino acids. Per the germline V gene, CDR1 is SGDLS and CDR2 is YYNGEE. CDR3 DNA: TGTGCCAGCAGCGTAGCTACAGGGACCCTCTTCCCCTCGAACTATGGCTACACCTTC. Translating it yields CASSVATGTLFPSNYGYTF. Using reference TRBV9 and TRBJ1-2 for the parts outside the CDR3, the full variable domain is DSGVTQTPKHLITATGQRVTLRCSPRSGDLSVYWYQQSLDQGLQFLIQYYNGEERAKGNILERFSAQQFPDLHSELNLSSLELGDSALYFCASSVATGTLFPSNYGYTFGSGTRLTVV.

This clone was seen a handful of times. V gene TRBV6-5 combines with J gene TRBJ1-5; the match to TRBD1 covers 9 bases. Germline CDR1 reads MNHEY; CDR2 reads SVGAGI. V was clipped by 4 bases and J by 5 bases; unmatched bases: 3. The CDR3 runs 14 residues. The CDR3 protein is CASSFRQGDQPQHF. Here the CDR3 DNA reads TGTGCCAGCAGTTTTCGACAGGGGGATCAGCCCCAGCATTTT.

This clone was counted a few times. The V gene is TRBV9, the J gene TRBJ1-3; TRBD1 agrees at 7 bases. The CDR3 spans 15 residues. Germline CDR1 SGDLS, CDR2 YYNGEE. V shed 4 bases, J shed 2 bases, and the junction held 6 bases outside the gene matches. The CDR3, as DNA: TGTGCCAGCAGCACCTCGGACAGGCCTGGAAACACCATATATTTT. Amino acid sequence: CASSTSDRPGNTIYF. Looking up the rest from reference TRBV9 and TRBJ1-3 gives the full variable domain: DSGVTQTPKHLITATGQRVTLRCSPRSGDLSVYWYQQSLDQGLQFLIQYYNGEERAKGNILERFSAQQFPDLHSELNLSSLELGDSALYFCASSTSDRPGNTIYFGEGSWLTVV.

This clone was observed a few times. The chain employs TRBV18 and TRBJ2-1, with TRBD2 identical over 14 bases. This CDR3 region has 15 residues. V gave up 2 bases and J gave up 10 bases; unmatched junction bases: 4. The V gene's germline CDR1 is KGHSH and CDR2 LQKENI. DNA for the CDR3: TGTGCCAGCTCACCAGGGACTAGCGGGAGAGGGGAGCAGTTCTTC. Its translation is CASSPGTSGRGEQFF.

This sequence joins TRBV2 and TRBJ1-4, with a tentative D call TRBD1 (5 bases). The V and J ends lost 7 bases and 4 bases respectively, with 16 bases between them. In germline, CDR1 is SNHLY, CDR2 FYNNEI. CDR3 length: 15 amino acids. Written as DNA, the CDR3 is TGTGCCAGCACCGGACACCTAATAAGTAATGAAAAACTGTTTTTT. Its translation is CASTGHLISNEKLFF.